This T cell receptor (beta chain) was recovered during a study of T cells expressing NK-cell markers. At the level of the study: Sorted T-cell subsets CD3+CD56+NKG2C+, CD3+CD56+NKG2C- and CD3+CD56-NKG2C+ were TCR beta-sequenced. With respect to HCMV, seven of the eight sequenced donors were seropositive, and one was seronegative. Points from the study as a whole: NKG2C+ dominant clonotype frequencies in six donors were about 1.0-7.5% of CD8+ T cells.

Looked up from germline, CDR1 is LNHDA and CDR2 is SQIVND (reference sequence). There are 15 residues in the CDR3. TCR beta libraries carry UMIs added by 5'RACE template switching. For each CDR3 protein, TCRdb gives one entry from its re-call of the 5' RACE reads, without DNA. The sample holds about 460,000 distinct CDR3 sequences. Comment on this clonotype: What it binds is unknown.

The chain couples TRBV19 to TRBJ2-5; with no DNA, the TCRdb D assignment of TRBD1 cannot be verified. The receptor's source is a woman in her 50s in good health. The sample comprised blood T cells: a sorted CD56 or NKG2C T cell subset, CD4+ or CD8+ T cells, or bulk PBMC T cells (not recorded which). CDR3 loop: CASSIRGQPQETQYF.